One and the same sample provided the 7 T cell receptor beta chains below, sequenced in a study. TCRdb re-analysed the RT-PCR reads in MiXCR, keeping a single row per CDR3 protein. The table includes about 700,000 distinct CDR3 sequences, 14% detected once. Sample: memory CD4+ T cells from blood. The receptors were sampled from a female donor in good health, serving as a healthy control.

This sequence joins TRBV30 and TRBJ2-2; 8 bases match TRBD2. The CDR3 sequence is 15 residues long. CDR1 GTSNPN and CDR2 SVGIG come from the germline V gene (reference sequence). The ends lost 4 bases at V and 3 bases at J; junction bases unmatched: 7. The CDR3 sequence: CAWKRGREYTGELFF. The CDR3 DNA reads TGTGCCTGGAAGCGGGGGCGCGAGTACACCGGGGAGCTGTTTTTT.

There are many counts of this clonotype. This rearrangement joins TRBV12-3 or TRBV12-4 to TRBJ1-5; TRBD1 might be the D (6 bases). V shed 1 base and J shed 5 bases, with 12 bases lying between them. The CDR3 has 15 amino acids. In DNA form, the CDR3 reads TGTGCCAGCAGTTTAGGTCAGGGGCCGGATCAGCCCCAGCATTTT. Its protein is CASSLGQGPDQPQHF.

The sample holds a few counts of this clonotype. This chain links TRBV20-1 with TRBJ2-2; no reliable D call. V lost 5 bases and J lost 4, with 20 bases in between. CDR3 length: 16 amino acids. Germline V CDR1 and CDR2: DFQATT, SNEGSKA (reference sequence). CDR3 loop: CSAPPRPSIFTGELFF. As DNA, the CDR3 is TGCAGTGCTCCCCCACGGCCCTCTATCTTCACCGGGGAGCTGTTTTTT.

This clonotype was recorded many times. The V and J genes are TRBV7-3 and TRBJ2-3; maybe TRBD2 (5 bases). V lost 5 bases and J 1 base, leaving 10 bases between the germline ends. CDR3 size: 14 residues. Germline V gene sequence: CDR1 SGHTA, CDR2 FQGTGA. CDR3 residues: CASSPRTGTDTQYF. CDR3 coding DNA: TGTGCCAGCAGCCCTCGGACTGGCACAGATACGCAGTATTTT.

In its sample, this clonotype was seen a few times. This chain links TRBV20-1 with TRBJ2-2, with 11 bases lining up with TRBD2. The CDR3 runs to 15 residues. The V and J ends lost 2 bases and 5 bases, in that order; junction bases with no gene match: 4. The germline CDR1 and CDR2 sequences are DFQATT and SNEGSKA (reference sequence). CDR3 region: CSARPSGRPTGELFF. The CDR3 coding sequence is TGCAGTGCTAGACCTAGCGGGAGGCCGACCGGGGAGCTGTTTTTT.

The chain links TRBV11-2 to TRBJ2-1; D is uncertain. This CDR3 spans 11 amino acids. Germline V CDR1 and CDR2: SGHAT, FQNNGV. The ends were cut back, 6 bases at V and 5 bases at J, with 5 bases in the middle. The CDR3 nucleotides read TGTGCCAGCAGATTTCACAATGAGCAGTTCTTC. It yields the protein CASRFHNEQFF.

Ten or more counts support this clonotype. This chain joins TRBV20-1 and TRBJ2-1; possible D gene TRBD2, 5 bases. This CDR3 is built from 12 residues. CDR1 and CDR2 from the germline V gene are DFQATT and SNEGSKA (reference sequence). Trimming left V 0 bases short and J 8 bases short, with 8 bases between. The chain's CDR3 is CSAREHGDEQFF. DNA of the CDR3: TGCAGTGCTAGAGAGCACGGGGATGAGCAGTTCTTC.